The 13 T cell receptor beta chains below all came from one sample that was sequenced in a study of blood T cell repertoires in COVID-19. Sequenced by immunoSEQ multiplex PCR; TCRdb stores in-frame clones only, minus some. The sample includes 250,000 or so clones, around 88% seen only once; the top ten take 2% to 2.5%. The sequencing input was PBMCs or T cells enriched from blood (not recorded which). The receptors shown here come from a woman aged 45-59 years who had recovered from COVID-19.

V usage is TRBV7-2 and J usage is TRBJ1-2; D is perhaps TRBD1 (6 bases). The germline CDR1 and CDR2 sequences are SGHTA and FQGNSA. CDR3 length: 14 amino acids. V was trimmed by 0 bases and J by 7 bases, leaving 12 bases between them. CDR3 loop: CASSLAQGGSGYTF. In DNA, the CDR3 is TGTGCCAGCAGCTTAGCGCAAGGGGGAAGTGGCTACACCTTC.

This CDR3 reads CASSTGTGGTYEQYF. DNA of the CDR3: TGTGCCAGCAGCACCGGGACAGGGGGAACCTACGAGCAGTACTTC. This chain uses TRBV9 with TRBJ2-7; 11 bases agree with TRBD1. The CDR3 consists of 15 residues. Germline CDR1 is SGDLS and CDR2 is YYNGEE. V was pared by 4 bases and J by 2 bases, with 5 bases of the junction left unmatched.

This clone came up a few times. The CDR3 is CASSPTGQADSPLHF. The DNA for the CDR3 is TGCGCCAGCAGCCCAACGGGACAGGCGGATTCACCCCTCCACTTT. This rearrangement joins TRBV4-1 to TRBJ1-6; TRBD1 matches at 8 bases. V was clipped by 4 bases and J by 8 bases; unmatched bases: 7. The CDR3 totals 15 residues. The germline gives CDR1 MGHRA, CDR2 YSYEKL.

The chain is built from TRBV28 and TRBJ2-7, with D perhaps matching TRBD1 (6 bases). This CDR3 is 14 amino acids long. Looked up from germline, CDR1 is MDHEN and CDR2 is SYDVKM. V was cut by 6 bases and J by 2 bases, with 14 bases left in between. The CDR3 nucleotides read TGTGCCAGCAGCCCGGGACAAGGGACCTACGAGCAGTACTTC. It encodes CASSPGQGTYEQYF.

The chain carries TRBV7-2 and TRBJ2-7; 9 bases are a match to TRBD1. J was trimmed by 1 base and V by 5 bases; bases with no gene match: 6. Germline V gene data show CDR1 as SGHTA and CDR2 as FQGNSA. There are 15 residues in the CDR3. The CDR3 sequence: CASSPTGGSSYEQYF. CDR3 nucleotide sequence: TGTGCCAGCAGCCCGACAGGGGGATCGTCCTACGAGCAGTACTTC.

V usage is TRBV3-1 (or the pseudogene TRBV3-2) and J usage is TRBJ1-1; D is uncertain. The V end lost 0 bases, the J end lost 0 bases, and 11 bases lay between the germline ends. This CDR3 contains 16 residues. CDR1 is LGHDT, CDR2 YNNKEL, per germline (reference sequence). Here the CDR3 DNA reads TGTGCCAGCAGCCAAGAGAGGCTGATGATGAACACTGAAGCTTTCTTT. Translating it yields CASSQERLMMNTEAFF.

The gene calls are TRBV7-9 and TRBJ1-2, with 8 bases aligning to TRBD1. Per germline, CDR1 SEHNR and CDR2 FQNEAQ (reference sequence). The CDR3 loop spans 17 amino acids. V trimming: 1 base; J trimming: 3 bases; junction bases outside the gene matches: 10. The DNA for the CDR3 is TGTGCCAGCAGCTTAGGGATGTGGACAGGGCTTTACTATGGCTACACCTTC. Translation gives CASSLGMWTGLYYGYTF.

The genes are TRBV4-2 and TRBJ1-5; TRBD1 might be the D (5 bases). CDR1 LGHNA and CDR2 YNFKEQ come from the germline V gene. V shed 0 bases and J shed 3 bases, with 9 bases lying between them. This CDR3 spans 15 amino acids. The CDR3 DNA reads TGTGCCAGCAGCCAAGACAGGGTGAACAATCAGCCCCAGCATTTT. It is translated as CASSQDRVNNQPQHF.

This chain links TRBV4-3 with TRBJ2-3; TRBD2 matches at 11 bases. CDR1 and CDR2 from the germline V gene are LGHNA and YSLEER. The CDR3 covers 15 residues. J lost 2 bases, V lost 3 bases, and 1 base had no gene match. The DNA of the CDR3 is TGCGCCAGCAGCCATAGCGGGGGGGCCACAGATACGCAGTATTTT. Translated, it gives CASSHSGGATDTQYF.

This chain links TRBV6-1 with TRBJ1-5; D not certain. The CDR3 consists of 15 residues. Germline V gene lookup returns CDR1 MNHNS and CDR2 SASEGT. V lost 2 bases and J lost 3, with 11 bases in between. In DNA, the CDR3 is TGTGCCAGCAGTGAAATGAGGCGGTACAATCAGCCCCAGCATTTT. It translates to CASSEMRRYNQPQHF.

The CDR3 sequence: CASSLAMTSGQETQYF. The DNA for the CDR3 is TGTGCCAGCAGCTTAGCAATGACTAGCGGGCAAGAGACCCAGTACTTC. This chain uses TRBV7-2 with TRBJ2-5; 10 bases match TRBD2. The CDR3 is 16 amino acids. The V and J ends lost 0 bases and 2 bases, in that order; junction bases with no gene match: 3. Germline CDR1 SGHTA, CDR2 FQGNSA.

The chain couples TRBV27 to TRBJ2-1, with 9 bases lining up with TRBD2. This CDR3 spans 14 amino acids. The V gene's germline CDR1 is MNHEY and CDR2 SMNVEV (reference sequence). The V and J ends lost 7 bases and 9 bases, in that order; junction bases with no gene match: 10. CDR3 DNA sequence: TGTGCCAGCACCCTATTGGGCGGGAGGGGTGAGCAGTTCTTC. This translates into CASTLLGGRGEQFF.

There are a few counts of this clone. The chain has TRBV27 and TRBJ2-5, with 11 bases aligning to TRBD2. The V gene's germline CDR1 is MNHEY and CDR2 SMNVEV (reference sequence). The CDR3 is 14 amino acids. The V and J ends lost 10 bases and 5 bases, in that order; junction bases with no gene match: 9. CDR3 DNA: TGTGCCACGAAGAGACTAGCGGGGATTGAGACCCAGTACTTC. Amino acid sequence: CATKRLAGIETQYF.